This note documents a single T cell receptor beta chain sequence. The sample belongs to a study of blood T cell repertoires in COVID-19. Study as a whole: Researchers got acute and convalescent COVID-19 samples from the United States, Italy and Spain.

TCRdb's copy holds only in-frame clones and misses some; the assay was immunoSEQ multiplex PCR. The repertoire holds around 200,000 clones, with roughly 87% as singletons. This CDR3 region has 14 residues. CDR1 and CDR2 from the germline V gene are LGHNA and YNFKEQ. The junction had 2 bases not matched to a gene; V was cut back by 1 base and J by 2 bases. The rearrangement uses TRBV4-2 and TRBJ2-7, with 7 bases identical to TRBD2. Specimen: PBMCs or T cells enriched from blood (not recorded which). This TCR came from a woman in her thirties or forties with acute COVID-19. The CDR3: CASSQGEGPYEQYF. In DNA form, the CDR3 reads TGTGCCAGCAGCCAAGGGGAGGGGCCCTACGAGCAGTACTTC.